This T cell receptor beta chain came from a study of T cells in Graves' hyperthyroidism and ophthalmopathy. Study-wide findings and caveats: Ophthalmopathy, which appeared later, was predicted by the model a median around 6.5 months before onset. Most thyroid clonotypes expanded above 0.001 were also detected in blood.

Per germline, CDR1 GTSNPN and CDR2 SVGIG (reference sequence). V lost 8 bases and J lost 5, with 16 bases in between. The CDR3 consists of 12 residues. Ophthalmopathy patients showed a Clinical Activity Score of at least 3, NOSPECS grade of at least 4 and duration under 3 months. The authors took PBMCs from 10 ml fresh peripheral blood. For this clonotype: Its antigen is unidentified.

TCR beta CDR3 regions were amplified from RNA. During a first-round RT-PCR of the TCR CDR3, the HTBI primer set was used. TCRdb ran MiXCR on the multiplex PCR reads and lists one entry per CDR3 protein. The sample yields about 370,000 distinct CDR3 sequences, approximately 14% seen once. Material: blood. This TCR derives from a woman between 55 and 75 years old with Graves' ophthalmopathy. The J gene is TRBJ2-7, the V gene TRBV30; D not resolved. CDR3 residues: CAQAGPAHEQYF. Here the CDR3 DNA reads TGTGCCCAAGCTGGCCCGGCCCACGAGCAGTACTTC. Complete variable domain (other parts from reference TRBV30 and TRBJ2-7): SQTIHQWPATLVQPVGSPLSLECTVEGTSNPNLYWYRQAAGRGLQLLFYSVGIGQISSEVPQNLSASRPQDRQFILSSKKLLLSDSGFYLCAQAGPAHEQYFGPGTRLTVT.